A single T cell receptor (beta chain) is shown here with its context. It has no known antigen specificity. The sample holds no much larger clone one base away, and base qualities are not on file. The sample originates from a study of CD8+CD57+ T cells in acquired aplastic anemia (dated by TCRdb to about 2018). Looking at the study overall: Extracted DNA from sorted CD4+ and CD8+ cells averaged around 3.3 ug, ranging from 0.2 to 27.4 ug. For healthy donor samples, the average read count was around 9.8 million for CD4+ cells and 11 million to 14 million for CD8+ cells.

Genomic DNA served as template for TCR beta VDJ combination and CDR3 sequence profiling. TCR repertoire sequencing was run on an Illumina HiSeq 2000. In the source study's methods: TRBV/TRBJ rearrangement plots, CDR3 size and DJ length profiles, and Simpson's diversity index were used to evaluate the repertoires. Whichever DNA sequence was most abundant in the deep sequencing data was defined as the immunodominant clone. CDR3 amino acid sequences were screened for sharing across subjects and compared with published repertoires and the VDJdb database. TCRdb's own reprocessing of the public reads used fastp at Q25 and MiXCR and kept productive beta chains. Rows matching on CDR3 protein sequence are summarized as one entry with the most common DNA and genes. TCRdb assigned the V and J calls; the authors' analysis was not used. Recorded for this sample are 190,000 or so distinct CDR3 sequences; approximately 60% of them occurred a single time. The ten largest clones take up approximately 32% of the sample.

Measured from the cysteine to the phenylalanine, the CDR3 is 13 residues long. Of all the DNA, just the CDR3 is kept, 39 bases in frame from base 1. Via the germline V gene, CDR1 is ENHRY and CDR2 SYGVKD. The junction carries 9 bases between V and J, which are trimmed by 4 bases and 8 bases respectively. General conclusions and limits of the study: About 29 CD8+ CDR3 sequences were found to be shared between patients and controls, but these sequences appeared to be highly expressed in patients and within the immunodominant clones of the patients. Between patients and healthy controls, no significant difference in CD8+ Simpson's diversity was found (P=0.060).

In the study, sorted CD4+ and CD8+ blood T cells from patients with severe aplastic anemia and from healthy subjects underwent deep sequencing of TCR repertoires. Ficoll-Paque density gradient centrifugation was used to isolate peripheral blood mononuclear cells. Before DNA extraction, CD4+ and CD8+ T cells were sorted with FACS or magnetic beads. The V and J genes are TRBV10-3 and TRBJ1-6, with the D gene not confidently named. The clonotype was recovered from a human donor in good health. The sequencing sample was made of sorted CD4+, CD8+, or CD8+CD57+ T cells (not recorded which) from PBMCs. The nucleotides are TGTGCCATCAGTGGGACGGCGGATTCACCCCTCCACTTT. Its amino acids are CAISGTADSPLHF.